These 8 T cell receptor beta chains came from one sample sequenced in a study of T cells in Graves' hyperthyroidism and ophthalmopathy. RNA transcripts were the template for amplifying TCR beta CDR3 regions. The HTBI primer set drove a first-round RT-PCR of the TCR CDR3. TCRdb re-called the multiplex PCR reads with MiXCR, one entry per CDR3 protein. Of about 250,000 distinct CDR3 sequences detected, 20% to 25% appear once; the ten largest clones hold about 60%. The material sequenced was blood. These receptors were obtained from a man aged 30 to 39 with Graves' ophthalmopathy.

The chain carries TRBV10-2 and TRBJ2-2; TRBD1 might be the D (5 bases). The CDR3 runs to 15 residues. V lost 7 bases, J lost 1 base, and 13 bases lay in between. Germline CDR1 and CDR2: WSHSY and SAAADI. The CDR3 sequence is CASTLTELNTGELFF. CDR3 bases: TGCGCCAGCACGTTGACAGAGCTGAACACCGGGGAGCTGTTTTTT.

The chain joins TRBV28 to TRBJ1-2; a weak D match, TRBD1 (6 bases). This CDR3 has 14 amino acids. Trimming took off 0 bases at V and 8 bases at J, with 13 bases between the two ends. Germline V gives CDR1 MDHEN, CDR2 SYDVKM. CDR3 nucleotide sequence: TGTGCCAGCAGTTTATGGGAACAGGGACGGGGCTACACCTTC. It codes for CASSLWEQGRGYTF.

This clonotype was seen ten or more times. This rearrangement joins TRBV7-2 to TRBJ2-3; the D is unclear. Germline V gene sequence: CDR1 SGHTA, CDR2 FQGNSA. The V and J ends lost 2 bases and 1 base respectively, with 13 bases between them. CDR3 length: 16 residues. The CDR3 coding sequence is TGTGCCAGCAGCTTACTGTACAGAGGAGGCACAGATACGCAGTATTTT. This sequence encodes CASSLLYRGGTDTQYF.

A few counts support this clonotype. The chain joins TRBV7-9 to TRBJ2-5; D is possibly TRBD2 (6 bases). Germline CDR1 is SEHNR and CDR2 is FQNEAQ (reference sequence). Deletions cut 5 bases from V and 4 bases from J, with 8 bases between. The CDR3 is made up of 12 amino acids. The CDR3 nucleotides read TGTGCCAGCAGCAGGGGACTAGAGACCCAGTACTTC. Translated, it gives CASSRGLETQYF.

This clonotype was seen more than once but under ten times. This chain links TRBV28 with TRBJ2-1, with D possibly matching TRBD1 (5 bases). Germline-derived CDR1 and CDR2 are MDHEN and SYDVKM. Deletions cut 2 bases from V and 4 bases from J, with 15 bases between. This CDR3 comprises 16 residues. CDR3 in amino acids: CASSLTSGPRYNEQFF. The DNA of the CDR3 is TGTGCCAGCAGTTTAACTTCAGGGCCCAGATACAATGAGCAGTTCTTC.

The chain combines TRBV6-1 with TRBJ2-7; D remains unclear. The germline V gene encodes CDR1 MNHNS and CDR2 SASEGT. The CDR3 has 13 residues. The V gene lost 8 bases and the J gene lost 0 bases, with 11 bases spanning the gap. The DNA for the CDR3 is TGTGCCAGCGACTTTAACTTCTCCTACGAGCAGTACTTC. Amino acid sequence: CASDFNFSYEQYF.

The chain uses TRBV12-3 or TRBV12-4 and TRBJ1-3; the D is unclear. Deletions cut 4 bases from V and 9 bases from J, with 10 bases between. This CDR3 has 12 amino acids. CDR3 bases: TGTGCCAGCAGTTACGACTATACCACCATATATTTT. Amino acids: CASSYDYTTIYF.

In regard to this clonotype: Being one base from a much bigger clone, this may be a read error. The rearrangement joins TRBV11-2 to TRBJ1-2; D is uncertain. The germline V gene encodes CDR1 SGHAT and CDR2 FQNNGV. Trimming pared 4 bases from V and 4 bases from J, leaving 10 bases between. The CDR3 extends over 13 amino acids. The CDR3 DNA is TGTGCCAGCAGCTCACGACTGGTCTATGGCTACACCTTC. As protein: CASSSRLVYGYTF.